In its sample, the clone carrying this T cell receptor beta chain was seen once. One base separates it from a far larger clone, so it is likely a read error. The sample has other DNA sequences that encode this CDR3 too. Execution of the assay was at deep level. TCRdb's table, derived via immunoSEQ multiplex PCR, lists solely in-frame clones and lacks some. The data hold a few hundred thousand clones, with 77% observed a single time. These data are taken from a study of shared clonotypes between healthy human individuals. On the study more broadly: The donor pool was made up of two women and a few men aged 18 to 49.

Some 90 million PBMCs went into genomic DNA for unsorted samples. Germline loops: CDR1 GTSNPN, CDR2 SVGIG (reference sequence). The CDR3 spans 17 residues. Sequenced: PBMCs. J is TRBJ2-2 and V is TRBV30; TRBD2 agrees at 11 bases. This receptor was obtained from a woman aged 40 to 49 in good health. Some clones in this sample may be carry-over from other donors' samples. CDR3 in DNA: TGCGCCTCAAACCCGACTAGCGGGATGGTTCGCACCGGGGAGCTGTTTTTT. It codes for CASNPTSGMVRTGELFF.